The 5 T cell receptor beta chains below were found in one sample sequenced in a study of blood T cells in healthy people across ages. Next came a second PCR, run for about 7 to 12 cycles, which used a sample-barcoded 5' primer along with a J-beta primer mix. In TCRdb, the 5' RACE reads were re-called with MiXCR into one record per CDR3 protein. This table holds some 670,000 distinct CDR3 sequences, 45% to 60% found once. The sample taken for sequencing was blood. The receptors shown here come from a woman aged 80 or over in good health.

This clonotype has more than one count but fewer than ten. In DNA form, the CDR3 reads TGTGCCAGCAGCGTAGACAGGGTTGGTGGCTACACCTTC. Translating it yields CASSVDRVGGYTF. The chain has TRBV7-2 and TRBJ1-2, with 7 bases aligning to TRBD1. Germline V gene lookup returns CDR1 SGHTA and CDR2 FQGNSA. The V and J ends lost 5 bases and 7 bases, in that order; junction bases with no gene match: 7. The CDR3 has 13 residues.

This clonotype was seen more than once but under ten times. This chain connects TRBV28 to TRBJ2-6; 8 bases are shared with TRBD1. Trimming at V came to 8 bases and at J to 0 bases, leaving 9 bases not matched to a gene. CDR1 is MDHEN, CDR2 SYDVKM, per germline. The CDR3 has 17 amino acids. The CDR3 DNA sequence: TGTGCCAGCCTCGGCACAGGGGGTGCCTCTGGGGCCAACGTCCTGACTTTC. It encodes CASLGTGGASGANVLTF.

The chain links TRBV30 to TRBJ1-2, with TRBD1 as a possible D gene (5 bases). The CDR3 consists of 15 residues. Germline CDR1 and CDR2: GTSNPN and SVGIG (reference sequence). V lost 3 bases, J lost 2 bases, and 16 bases lay in between. The CDR3 nucleotides read TGTGCCTGGAGAAGCGTGGGGGGATCCAACTATGGCTACACCTTC. Translated, it gives CAWRSVGGSNYGYTF. Full variable domain (remainder filled in from reference TRBV30 and TRBJ1-2): SQTIHQWPATLVQPVGSPLSLECTVEGTSNPNLYWYRQAAGRGLQLLFYSVGIGQISSEVPQNLSASRPQDRQFILSSKKLLLSDSGFYLCAWRSVGGSNYGYTFGSGTRLTVV.

The chain joins TRBV12-3 or TRBV12-4 to TRBJ1-5, with 8 bases identical to TRBD1. V lost 10 bases, J lost 7 bases, and 9 bases stayed unmatched. There are 13 residues in the CDR3. Written as DNA, the CDR3 is TGTGCCATCTGCAGGGGGCTGAGCCAGCCCCAGCATTTT. Residues: CAICRGLSQPQHF.

This sequence joins TRBV29-1 and TRBJ1-4; 7 bases fit TRBD1. Unmatched junction bases numbered 14, after V lost 4 bases and J lost 12 bases. The CDR3 is 14 residues long. Germline lookup yields CDR1 SQVTM and CDR2 ANQGSEA. CDR3 coding DNA: TGCAGCGTTGCTGCTAAGACGGACAGGAGAGAACTGTTTTTT. This encodes CSVAAKTDRRELFF.